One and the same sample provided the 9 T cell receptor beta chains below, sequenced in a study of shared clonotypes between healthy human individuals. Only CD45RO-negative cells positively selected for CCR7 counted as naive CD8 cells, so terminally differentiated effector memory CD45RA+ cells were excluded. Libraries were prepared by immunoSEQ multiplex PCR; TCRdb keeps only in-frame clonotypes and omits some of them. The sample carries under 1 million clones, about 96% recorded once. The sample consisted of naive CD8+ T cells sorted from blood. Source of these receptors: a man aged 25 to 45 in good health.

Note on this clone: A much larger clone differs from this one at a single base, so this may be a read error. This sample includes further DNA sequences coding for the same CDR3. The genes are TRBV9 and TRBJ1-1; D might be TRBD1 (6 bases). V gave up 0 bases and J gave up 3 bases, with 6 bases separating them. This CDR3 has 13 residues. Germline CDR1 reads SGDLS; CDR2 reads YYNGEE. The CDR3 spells CASSVGGHTEAFF. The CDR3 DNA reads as TGTGCCAGCAGCGTAGGGGGGCACACTGAAGCTTTCTTT.

This CDR3 is CASSPKGTGTYEQYF. The CDR3 DNA sequence: TGTGCCAGCTCACCAAAAGGGACAGGGACCTACGAGCAGTACTTC. V gene TRBV18 combines with J gene TRBJ2-7, with 9 bases that match TRBD1. V lost 2 bases and J lost 2; bases outside the gene matches: 4. The CDR3 spans 15 residues. Germline lookup yields CDR1 KGHSH and CDR2 LQKENI.

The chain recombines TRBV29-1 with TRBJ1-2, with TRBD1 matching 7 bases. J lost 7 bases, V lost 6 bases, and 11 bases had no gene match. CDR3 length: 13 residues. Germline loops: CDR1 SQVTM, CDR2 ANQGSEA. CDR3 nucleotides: TGCAGCGTGGGACCGGGACAGAGTCGTGGCTACACCTTC. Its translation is CSVGPGQSRGYTF.

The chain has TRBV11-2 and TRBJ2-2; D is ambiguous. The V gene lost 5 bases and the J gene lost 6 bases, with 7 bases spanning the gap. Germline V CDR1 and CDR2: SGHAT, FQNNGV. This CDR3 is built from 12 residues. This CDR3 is CASSLTAGELFF. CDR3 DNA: TGTGCCAGCAGCCTAACAGCCGGGGAGCTGTTTTTT. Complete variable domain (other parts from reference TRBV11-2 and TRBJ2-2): EAGVAQSPRYKIIEKRQSVAFWCNPISGHATLYWYQQILGQGPKLLIQFQNNGVVDDSQLPKDRFSAERLKGVDSTLKIQPAKLEDSAVYLCASSLTAGELFFGEGSRLTVL.

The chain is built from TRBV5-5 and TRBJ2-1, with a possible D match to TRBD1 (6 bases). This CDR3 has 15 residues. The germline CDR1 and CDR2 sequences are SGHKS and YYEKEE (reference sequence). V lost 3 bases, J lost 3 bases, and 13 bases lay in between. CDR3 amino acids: CASSSDSLFYNEQFF. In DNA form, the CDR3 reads TGTGCCAGCAGCTCGGACAGTTTATTCTACAATGAGCAGTTCTTC.

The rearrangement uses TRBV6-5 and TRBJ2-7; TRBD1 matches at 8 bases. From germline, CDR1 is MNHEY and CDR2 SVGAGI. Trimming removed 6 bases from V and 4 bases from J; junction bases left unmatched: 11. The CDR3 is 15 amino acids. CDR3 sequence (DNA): TGTGCCAGCAGATTGCAGGGGGCCGGGGCATACGAGCAGTACTTC. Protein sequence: CASRLQGAGAYEQYF.

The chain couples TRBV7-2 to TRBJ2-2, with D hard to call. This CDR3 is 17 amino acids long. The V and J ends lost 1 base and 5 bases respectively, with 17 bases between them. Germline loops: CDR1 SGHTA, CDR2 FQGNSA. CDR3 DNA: TGTGCCAGCAGCTTAGAATTTGGTATAGGGTGGACCGGGGAGCTGTTTTTT. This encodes CASSLEFGIGWTGELFF.

CDR3 amino acids: CASSYSPGVGETQYF. The CDR3 DNA is TGTGCCAGCAGTTATTCTCCGGGAGTTGGAGAGACCCAGTACTTC. The rearrangement links TRBV6-9 to TRBJ2-5, with a possible D match to TRBD2 (6 bases). This CDR3 spans 15 amino acids. Trimming removed 0 bases at V and 4 bases at J, with 12 bases between. Looked up from germline, CDR1 is MNHGY and CDR2 is SVAAGI.

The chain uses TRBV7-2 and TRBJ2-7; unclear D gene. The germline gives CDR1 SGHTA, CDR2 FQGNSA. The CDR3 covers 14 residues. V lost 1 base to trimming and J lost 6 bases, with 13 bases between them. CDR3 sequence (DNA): TGTGCCAGCAGCTTAGGGCTTACTAAAGGCGAGCAGTACTTC. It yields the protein CASSLGLTKGEQYF.